Reported below is one T cell receptor beta chain. Original data processing: Reference gene primer amplification gave nucleated cell count estimates. Data came from immunoSEQ multiplex PCR; TCRdb stores just in-frame clones and leaves some out. V and J calls and clone size are those listed in that table; D and trimming were worked out from the DNA. This table has more than 110,000 clones, roughly 80% appearing once. This sample stems from a study of blood T cell repertoires in COVID-19. Study as a whole: T cells, B-cell-depleted T cells, or PBMCs provided the cDNA or gDNA that served as material.

Trimming took 6 bases from V and 4 from J; bases not matched to a gene: 10. The germline gives CDR1 ENHRY, CDR2 SYGVKD. The CDR3 sequence is 15 residues long. The sequencing input was peripheral blood. This sequence was found in a human donor in a cohort sampled during active COVID-19. J is TRBJ2-3 and V is TRBV10-3; 7 bases are shared with TRBD1. CDR3: CAISPNRGSADTQYF. For the CDR3, the DNA is TGTGCCATCAGCCCAAACAGGGGTAGCGCAGATACGCAGTATTTT.